One and the same sample provided the 17 T cell receptor beta chains below, sequenced in a study of cytomegalovirus exposure and HLA in healthy donors. Produced via immunoSEQ multiplex PCR; TCRdb's table is partial and in-frame only. The sample consists of tens of thousands of clones, more than 85% of them appearing once. The sample comprised PBMCs. Every receptor here comes from a woman between 18 and 29 years old in good health and CMV-seropositive.

This clone was picked up one time. CDR3 coding DNA: TGTGCCAGCTCACCACTGCAGTCCGTGACACAACAGGGTGATGCTTTCTTT. It yields the protein CASSPLQSVTQQGDAFF. The chain uses TRBV18 and TRBJ1-1, with D maybe TRBD1 (6 bases). The CDR3 runs 17 residues. Between the trimmed V and J ends, which lost 1 base and 11 bases, there was a span of 26 bases. In germline, CDR1 is KGHSH, CDR2 LQKENI.

The chain's CDR3 is CASRPPGAYEQYF. For the CDR3, the DNA is TGTGCCAGCAGGCCGCCGGGAGCCTACGAGCAGTACTTC. The chain carries TRBV5-6 and TRBJ2-7; D possibly corresponds to TRBD2 (6 bases). V lost 5 bases, J lost 2 bases, and 11 bases lay in between. CDR1 is SGHDT and CDR2 is YYEEEE in the germline V gene. The CDR3 has 13 residues.

The chain carries TRBV28 and TRBJ2-7; D might be TRBD1 (6 bases). The CDR3 runs to 14 residues. Germline V gene sequence: CDR1 MDHEN, CDR2 SYDVKM. Deletions cut 7 bases from V and 5 bases from J, with 18 bases between. The CDR3 DNA follows: TGTGCCAGCACTACAACCGGACAGTCCCACGAGCAGTACTTC. Residues: CASTTTGQSHEQYF.

The chain uses TRBV28 and TRBJ2-1, with 7 bases fitting TRBD2. The germline CDR1 and CDR2 sequences are MDHEN and SYDVKM. Trimming at V came to 7 bases and at J to 7 bases, leaving 22 bases not matched to a gene. This CDR3 has 18 amino acids. CDR3 coding DNA: TGTGCCAGCACCCACCTGACTAGCAGCCAACCGGGGGGTAATGAGCAGTTCTTC. Protein sequence: CASTHLTSSQPGGNEQFF.

The chain has TRBV5-6 and TRBJ2-7; 8 bases align to TRBD2. This CDR3 comprises 14 residues. Per the germline V gene, CDR1 is SGHDT and CDR2 is YYEEEE. J gave up 3 bases and V 4 bases, and 6 bases lay outside the gene matches. The CDR3 sequence: CASSPGLGHYEQYF. The DNA of the CDR3 is TGTGCCAGCAGCCCGGGACTAGGACACTACGAGCAGTACTTC.

J is TRBJ2-7 and V is TRBV2, with TRBD1 as a possible D gene (5 bases). V lost 2 bases and J lost 5, with 7 bases in between. The CDR3 length is 12 residues. CDR1 and CDR2 (germline): SNHLY, FYNNEI. The CDR3 region has the DNA TGTGCCAGCAGTGAACAGGGCCACGAGCAGTACTTC. This translates into CASSEQGHEQYF.

The V gene is TRBV9, the J gene TRBJ2-2, with TRBD2 matching 12 bases. V trimming: 4 bases; J trimming: 6 bases; junction bases outside the gene matches: 7. CDR3 length: 16 residues. Germline V lookup: CDR1 SGDLS, CDR2 YYNGEE. This CDR3 is CASSTRLAGEAGELFF. In DNA form, the CDR3 reads TGTGCCAGCAGCACACGACTAGCGGGAGAGGCCGGGGAGCTGTTTTTT.

The rearrangement links TRBV7-2 to TRBJ2-1; TRBD1 agrees at 8 bases. The V and J ends lost 5 bases and 3 bases, in that order; junction bases with no gene match: 12. The V gene's germline CDR1 is SGHTA and CDR2 FQGNSA. The CDR3 is 17 residues long. In DNA, the CDR3 is TGTGCCAGCAGCAGGAACCAACAGGGGGAGATCTACAATGAGCAGTTCTTC. Its protein product is CASSRNQQGEIYNEQFF.

The genes are TRBV28 and TRBJ2-2; D may be TRBD1 (6 bases). The V gene lost 6 bases and the J gene lost 3 bases, with 11 bases spanning the gap. Germline V gene data show CDR1 as MDHEN and CDR2 as SYDVKM. The CDR3 runs 14 residues. CDR3 loop: CASRTPGDTGELFF. The CDR3 nucleotides read TGTGCCAGCAGGACCCCAGGGGACACCGGGGAGCTGTTTTTT.

The chain joins TRBV7-3 to TRBJ2-2; 7 bases map to TRBD1. After removal of 7 bases from V and 6 bases from J, the junction contained 8 bases not matched to a gene. The germline CDR1 and CDR2 sequences are SGHTA and FQGTGA. The CDR3 loop spans 14 amino acids. The CDR3 loop reads CASTPDRRAGELFF. The CDR3 nucleotides read TGTGCCAGCACCCCGGACAGGCGAGCCGGGGAGCTGTTTTTT. The variable domain in full, completed from reference TRBV7-3 and TRBJ2-2, reads GAGVSQTPSNKVTEKGKYVELRCDPISGHTALYWYRQSLGQGPEFLIYFQGTGAADDSGLPNDRFFAVRPEGSVSTLKIQRTERGDSAVYLCASTPDRRAGELFFGEGSRLTVL.

V usage is TRBV28 and J usage is TRBJ2-5; 9 bases agree with TRBD1. Losses at the gene ends were 4 bases for V and 4 bases for J; bases not matched to a gene: 7. CDR1 MDHEN and CDR2 SYDVKM come from the germline V gene. The CDR3 totals 15 residues. The CDR3 sequence is CASSYPRQGGETQYF. In DNA, the CDR3 is TGTGCCAGCAGTTACCCCCGACAGGGGGGAGAGACCCAGTACTTC.

The rearrangement uses TRBV5-6 and TRBJ1-3, with D hard to call. V shed 5 bases and J shed 4 bases, with 13 bases lying between them. CDR1 is SGHDT and CDR2 is YYEEEE in the germline V gene. The CDR3 has 14 residues. Here the CDR3 reads CASSIAGLGNTIYF. CDR3 nucleotide sequence: TGTGCCAGCAGTATAGCGGGCTTGGGAAACACCATATATTTT.

This chain joins TRBV13 and TRBJ2-1; D possibly corresponds to TRBD1 (5 bases). The germline V gene encodes CDR1 PRHDT and CDR2 FYEKMQ (reference sequence). The CDR3 spans 13 residues. V lost 5 bases to trimming and J lost 4 bases, with 9 bases between them. As DNA, the CDR3 is TGTGCCAGCAGCGAAGACAGATACAATGAGCAGTTCTTC. Its translation: CASSEDRYNEQFF.

The V gene is TRBV4-2, the J gene TRBJ2-7, with 12 bases identical to TRBD1. J was trimmed by 2 bases and V by 4 bases; bases with no gene match: 24. The CDR3 is made up of 22 amino acids. Germline assignment: CDR1 LGHNA and CDR2 YNFKEQ. CDR3 amino acids: CASSRTGQGATGGSAPTYEQYF. CDR3 DNA: TGTGCCAGCAGCCGTACGGGACAGGGGGCGACGGGAGGTTCCGCACCCACCTACGAGCAGTACTTC.

This chain uses TRBV11-2 with TRBJ2-3; 9 bases fit TRBD1. Germline lookup yields CDR1 SGHAT and CDR2 FQNNGV. V was pared by 5 bases and J by 1 base, with 4 bases of the junction left unmatched. The CDR3 contains 15 residues. CDR3 coding DNA: TGTGCCAGCAGCGAGAACAGGGGGCGCACAGATACGCAGTATTTT. Translated: CASSENRGRTDTQYF.

This clone occurred once. The chain uses TRBV4-1 and TRBJ2-3, with a weak D call TRBD1 (6 bases). The V and J ends lost 4 bases and 3 bases respectively, with 14 bases between them. The CDR3 is 15 amino acids. Germline assignment: CDR1 MGHRA and CDR2 YSYEKL. In nucleotides, the CDR3 is TGCGCCAGCAGCCTTACAACAGGGCAAACAGATACGCAGTATTTT. It yields the protein CASSLTTGQTDTQYF.

Here the CDR3 reads CASSVAGEGEAFF. The CDR3 DNA reads TGTGCCAGCAGCGTAGCAGGGGAAGGTGAAGCTTTCTTT. The J gene is TRBJ1-1, the V gene TRBV9; weak D call: TRBD1 (6 bases). V was cut by 0 bases and J by 7 bases, with 10 bases left in between. The germline gives CDR1 SGDLS, CDR2 YYNGEE. The CDR3 runs to 13 residues.